This TCR beta chain was found in a study of blood T cell repertoires in COVID-19. Whole-study context: Some COVID-19 samples were acute and others convalescent; all came from the United States, Italy and Spain. In each case, the material was cDNA or gDNA derived from T cells, B-cell-depleted T cells, or PBMCs.

Germline CDR1 reads MNHEY; CDR2 reads SMNVEV (reference sequence). V lost 8 bases, J lost 6 bases, and 13 bases lay in between. CDR3 length: 12 residues. Under the authors' procedure: Counts of nucleated cells, estimated from reference gene primer amplification, were obtained. Repertoires were generated with immunoSEQ multiplex PCR, while TCRdb's copy carries only in-frame clones and drops some. That table is the source of V, J and clone size, and D and trimming were worked out from the DNA. The data hold around 140,000 clones, with about 82% observed a single time. Source material: peripheral blood. The V and J genes are TRBV27 and TRBJ1-1; D is unresolved. This clonotype was sampled from a woman aged 55-69 years with acute or convalescent COVID-19. CDR3 residues: CASGNRGAEAFF. In DNA, the CDR3 is TGTGCCAGCGGTAACCGGGGAGCTGAAGCTTTCTTT.